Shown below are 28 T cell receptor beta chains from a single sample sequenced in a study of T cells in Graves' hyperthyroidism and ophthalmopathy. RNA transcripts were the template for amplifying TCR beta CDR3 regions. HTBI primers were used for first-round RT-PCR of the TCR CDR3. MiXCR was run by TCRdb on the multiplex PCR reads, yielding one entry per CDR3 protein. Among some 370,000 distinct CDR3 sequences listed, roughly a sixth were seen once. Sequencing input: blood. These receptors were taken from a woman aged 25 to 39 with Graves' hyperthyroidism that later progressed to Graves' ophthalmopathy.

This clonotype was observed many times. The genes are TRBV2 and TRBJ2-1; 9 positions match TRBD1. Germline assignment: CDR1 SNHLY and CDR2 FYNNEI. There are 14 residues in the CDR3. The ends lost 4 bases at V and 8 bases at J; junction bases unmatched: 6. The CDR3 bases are TGTGCCAGCAGTGGGACAGGGGCTATTGATGAGCAGTTCTTC. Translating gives CASSGTGAIDEQFF.

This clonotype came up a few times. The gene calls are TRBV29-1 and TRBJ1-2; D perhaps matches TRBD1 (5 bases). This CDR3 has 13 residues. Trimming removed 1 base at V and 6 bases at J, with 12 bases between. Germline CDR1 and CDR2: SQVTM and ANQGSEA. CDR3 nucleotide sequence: TGCAGCGTTGAAGTCTGGGGGAAGGATGGCTACACCTTC. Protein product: CSVEVWGKDGYTF.

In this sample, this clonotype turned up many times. CDR3 sequence reads: CASSIDRVSSEQYF. In DNA, the CDR3 is TGTGCCAGCAGTATCGACAGGGTATCAAGCGAGCAGTACTTC. This sequence joins TRBV11-3 and TRBJ2-7; 7 bases fit TRBD1. Germline lookup yields CDR1 SGHNT and CDR2 YENEEA. The CDR3 runs 14 residues. V shed 6 bases and J 6 bases; nucleotides not matched to a gene: 11. Based on the CDR3 plus reference TRBV11-3 and TRBJ2-7, the full variable domain is EAGVVQSPRYKIIEKKQPVAFWCNPISGHNTLYWYLQNLGQGPELLIRYENEEAVDDSQLPKDRFSAERLKGVDSTLKIQPAELGDSAVYLCASSIDRVSSEQYFGPGTRLTVT.

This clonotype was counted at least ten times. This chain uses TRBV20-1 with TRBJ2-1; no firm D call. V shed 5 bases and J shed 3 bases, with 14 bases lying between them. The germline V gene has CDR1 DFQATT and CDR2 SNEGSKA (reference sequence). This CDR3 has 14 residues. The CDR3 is CSAVDQVIYNEQFF. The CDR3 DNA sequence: TGCAGTGCTGTGGACCAGGTGATCTACAATGAGCAGTTCTTC.

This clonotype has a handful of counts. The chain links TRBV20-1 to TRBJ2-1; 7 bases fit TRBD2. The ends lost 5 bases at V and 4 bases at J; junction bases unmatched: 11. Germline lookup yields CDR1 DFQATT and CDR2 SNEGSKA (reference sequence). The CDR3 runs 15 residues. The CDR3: CSAPPPSGHYNEQFF. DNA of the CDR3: TGCAGTGCTCCTCCCCCTAGCGGCCATTACAATGAGCAGTTCTTC.

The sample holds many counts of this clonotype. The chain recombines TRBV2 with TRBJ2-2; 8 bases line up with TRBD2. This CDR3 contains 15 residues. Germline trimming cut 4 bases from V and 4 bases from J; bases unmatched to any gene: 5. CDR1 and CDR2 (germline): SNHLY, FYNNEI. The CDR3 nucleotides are TGTGCCAGCAGTGGACTAGCGACCATCACCGGGGAGCTGTTTTTT. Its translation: CASSGLATITGELFF.

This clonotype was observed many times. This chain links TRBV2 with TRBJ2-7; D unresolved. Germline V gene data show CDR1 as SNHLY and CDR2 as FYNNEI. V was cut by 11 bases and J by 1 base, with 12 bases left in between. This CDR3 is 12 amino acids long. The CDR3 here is CAGLCPSYEQYF. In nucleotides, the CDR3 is TGTGCCGGTCTCTGCCCGTCCTACGAGCAGTACTTC.

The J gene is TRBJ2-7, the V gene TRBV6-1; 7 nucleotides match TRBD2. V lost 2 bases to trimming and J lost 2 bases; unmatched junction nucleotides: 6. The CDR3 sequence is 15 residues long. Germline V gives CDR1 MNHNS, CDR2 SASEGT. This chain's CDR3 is CASSEYSGFAYEQYF. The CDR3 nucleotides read TGTGCCAGCAGTGAATATAGCGGGTTTGCCTACGAGCAGTACTTC.

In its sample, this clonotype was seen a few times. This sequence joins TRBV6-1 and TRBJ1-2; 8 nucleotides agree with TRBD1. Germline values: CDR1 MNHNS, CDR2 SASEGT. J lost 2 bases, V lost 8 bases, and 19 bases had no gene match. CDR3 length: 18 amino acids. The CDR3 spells CASGKDGTGIPTNYGYTF. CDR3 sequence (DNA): TGTGCCAGCGGAAAAGACGGGACAGGTATTCCCACCAACTATGGCTACACCTTC.

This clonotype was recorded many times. In DNA form, the CDR3 reads TGTGCCAGCAGTCCATTTACAGCCTACGAGCAGTACTTC. This translates into CASSPFTAYEQYF. The rearrangement uses TRBV28 and TRBJ2-7; D ambiguous. The CDR3 runs to 13 residues. The germline gives CDR1 MDHEN, CDR2 SYDVKM. Trimming stripped 5 bases from V and 2 bases from J, with 10 bases between. Full variable domain (missing parts from reference TRBV28 and TRBJ2-7): DVKVTQSSRYLVKRTGEKVFLECVQDMDHENMFWYRQDPGLGLRLIYFSYDVKMKEKGDIPEGYSVSREKKERFSLILESASTNQTSMYLCASSPFTAYEQYFGPGTRLTVT.

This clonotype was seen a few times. The DNA for the CDR3 is TGCGCCAGCAGCCAAGAGGGGCTCTCCGGGGAGCTGTTTTTT. This translates into CASSQEGLSGELFF. The chain joins TRBV4-1 to TRBJ2-2, with D tentatively TRBD1 (5 bases). The germline CDR1 and CDR2 sequences are MGHRA and YSYEKL. The CDR3 is 14 residues long. V was clipped by 0 bases and J by 6 bases, with 8 bases between them.

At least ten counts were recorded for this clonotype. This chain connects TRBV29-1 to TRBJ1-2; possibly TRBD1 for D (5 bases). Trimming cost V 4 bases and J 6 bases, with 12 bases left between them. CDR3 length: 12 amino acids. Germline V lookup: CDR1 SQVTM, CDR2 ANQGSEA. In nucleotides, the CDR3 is TGCAGCGTTGCCGAACAGGCCGATGGCTACACCTTC. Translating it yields CSVAEQADGYTF.

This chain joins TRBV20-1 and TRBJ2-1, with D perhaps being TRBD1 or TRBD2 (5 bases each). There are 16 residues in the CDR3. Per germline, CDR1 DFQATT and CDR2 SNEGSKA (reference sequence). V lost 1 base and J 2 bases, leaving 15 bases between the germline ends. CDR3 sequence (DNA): TGCAGTGCTAGAGTCGTCGGGGCGGGCGCCTACAATGAGCAGTTCTTC. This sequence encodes CSARVVGAGAYNEQFF.

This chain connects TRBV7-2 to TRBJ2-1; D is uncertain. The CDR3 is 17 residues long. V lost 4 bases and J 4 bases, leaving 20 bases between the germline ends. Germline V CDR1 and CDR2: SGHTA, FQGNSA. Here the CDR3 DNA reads TGTGCCAGCAGCTCGTTGGGATGGGCCGAGGAGTACAATGAGCAGTTCTTC. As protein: CASSSLGWAEEYNEQFF.

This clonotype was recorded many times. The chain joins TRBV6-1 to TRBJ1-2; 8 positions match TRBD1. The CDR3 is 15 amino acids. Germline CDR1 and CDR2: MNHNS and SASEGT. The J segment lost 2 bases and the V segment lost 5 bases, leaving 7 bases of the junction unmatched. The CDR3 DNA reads TGTGCCAGCAGTCCCCGCACAGGGGGGAACTATGGCTACACCTTC. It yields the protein CASSPRTGGNYGYTF.

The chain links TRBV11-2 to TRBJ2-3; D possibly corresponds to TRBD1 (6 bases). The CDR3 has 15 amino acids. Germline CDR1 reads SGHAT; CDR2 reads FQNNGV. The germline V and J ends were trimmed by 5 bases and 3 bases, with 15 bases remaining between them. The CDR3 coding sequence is TGTGCCAGCAGCCGACAGGCTAGGAAAACAGATACGCAGTATTTT. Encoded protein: CASSRQARKTDTQYF.

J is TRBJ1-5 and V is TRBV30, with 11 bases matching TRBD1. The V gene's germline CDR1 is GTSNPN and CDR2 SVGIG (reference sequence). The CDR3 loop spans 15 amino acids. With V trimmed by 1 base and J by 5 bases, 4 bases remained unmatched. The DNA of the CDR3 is TGTGCCTGGAGTGCGGGGACAGGGGGACATCAGCCCCAGCATTTT. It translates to CAWSAGTGGHQPQHF.

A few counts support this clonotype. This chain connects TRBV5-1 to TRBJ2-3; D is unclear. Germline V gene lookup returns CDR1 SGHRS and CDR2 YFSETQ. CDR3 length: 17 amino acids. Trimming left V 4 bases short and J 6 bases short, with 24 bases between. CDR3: CASSPGATGRSSDTQYF. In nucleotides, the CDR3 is TGCGCCAGCAGCCCCGGTGCGACGGGCCGTTCATCGGATACGCAGTATTTT.

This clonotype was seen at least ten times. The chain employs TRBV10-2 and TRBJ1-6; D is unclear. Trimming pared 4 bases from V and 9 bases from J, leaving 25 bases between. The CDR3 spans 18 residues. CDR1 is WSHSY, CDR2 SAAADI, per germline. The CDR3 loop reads CASSGSVLQGRLSSPLHF. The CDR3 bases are TGCGCCAGCAGTGGATCGGTTTTGCAAGGGAGACTGAGTTCACCCCTCCACTTT.

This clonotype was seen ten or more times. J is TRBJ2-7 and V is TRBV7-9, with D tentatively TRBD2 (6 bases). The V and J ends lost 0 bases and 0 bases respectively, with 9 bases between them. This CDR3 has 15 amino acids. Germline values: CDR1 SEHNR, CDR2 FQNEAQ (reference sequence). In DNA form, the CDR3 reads TGTGCCAGCAGCTTAGCGGCGGGGAGCTCCTACGAGCAGTACTTC. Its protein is CASSLAAGSSYEQYF.

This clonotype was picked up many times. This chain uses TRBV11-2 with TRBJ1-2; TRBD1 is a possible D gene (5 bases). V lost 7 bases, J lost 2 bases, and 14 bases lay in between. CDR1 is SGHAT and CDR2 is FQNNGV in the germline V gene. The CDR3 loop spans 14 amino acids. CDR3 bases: TGTGCCAGCACTCCGGACACCTTAAACTATGGCTACACCTTC. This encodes CASTPDTLNYGYTF.

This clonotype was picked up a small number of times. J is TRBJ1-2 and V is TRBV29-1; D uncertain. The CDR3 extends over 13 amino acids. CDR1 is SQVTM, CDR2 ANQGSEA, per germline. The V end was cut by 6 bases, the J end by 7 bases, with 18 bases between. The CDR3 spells CSVARAAVGGYTF. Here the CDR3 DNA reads TGCAGCGTAGCCCGGGCCGCCGTCGGTGGCTACACCTTC. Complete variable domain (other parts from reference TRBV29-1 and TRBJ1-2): SAVISQKPSRDICQRGTSLTIQCQVDSQVTMMFWYRQQPGQSLTLIATANQGSEATYESGFVIDKFPISRPNLTFSTLTVSNMSPEDSSIYLCSVARAAVGGYTFGSGTRLTVV.

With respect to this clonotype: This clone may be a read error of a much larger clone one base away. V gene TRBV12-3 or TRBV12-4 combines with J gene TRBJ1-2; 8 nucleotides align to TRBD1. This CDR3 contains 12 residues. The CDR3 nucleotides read TGTGCCAGCAGGACAGGGGCCGTTGGCTACGCCTTC. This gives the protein CASRTGAVGYAF.

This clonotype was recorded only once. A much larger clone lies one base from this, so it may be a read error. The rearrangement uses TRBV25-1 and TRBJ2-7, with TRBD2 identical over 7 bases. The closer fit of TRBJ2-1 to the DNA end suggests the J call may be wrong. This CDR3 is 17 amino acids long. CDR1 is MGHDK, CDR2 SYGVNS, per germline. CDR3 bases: TGTGCCAGCAGTGAATCGGGGGAGGGAGTCATCGTCTACGAGCAGTTCTTC. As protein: CASSESGEGVIVYEQFF.

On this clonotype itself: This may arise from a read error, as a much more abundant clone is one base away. The CDR3 loop reads CASRTGGTEGTDTQYF. The CDR3, as DNA: TGTGCCAGCAGGACCGGGGGGACAGAGGGCACAGATACGCAGTATTTT. The chain recombines TRBV28 with TRBJ2-3; the D call may be TRBD1 or TRBD2 (7 bases each). V lost 6 bases and J lost 1, with 17 bases in between. The germline gives CDR1 MDHEN, CDR2 SYDVKM. The CDR3 length is 16 residues.

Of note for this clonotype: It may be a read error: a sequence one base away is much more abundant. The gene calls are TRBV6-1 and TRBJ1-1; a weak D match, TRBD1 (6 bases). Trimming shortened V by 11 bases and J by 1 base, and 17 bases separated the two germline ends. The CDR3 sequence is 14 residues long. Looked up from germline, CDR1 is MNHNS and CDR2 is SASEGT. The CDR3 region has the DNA TGTGCCCGCGGGATCAGGGGAGGGAACACTGAAGCTTTCTTT. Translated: CARGIRGGNTEAFF.

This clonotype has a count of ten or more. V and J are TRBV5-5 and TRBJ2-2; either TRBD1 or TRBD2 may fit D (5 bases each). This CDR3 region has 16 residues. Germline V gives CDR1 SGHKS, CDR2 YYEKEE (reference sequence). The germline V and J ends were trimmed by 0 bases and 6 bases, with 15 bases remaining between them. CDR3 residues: CASSLAGAGFAGELFF. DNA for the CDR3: TGTGCCAGCAGCTTGGCCGGGGCAGGGTTCGCCGGGGAGCTGTTTTTT.

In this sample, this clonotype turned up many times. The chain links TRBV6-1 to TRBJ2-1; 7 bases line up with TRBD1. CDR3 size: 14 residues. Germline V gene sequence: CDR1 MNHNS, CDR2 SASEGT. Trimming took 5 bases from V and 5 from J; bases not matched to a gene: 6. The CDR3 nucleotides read TGTGCCAGCAGTAGACAGGGTGCAAACAATGAGCAGTTCTTC. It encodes CASSRQGANNEQFF.